This T cell receptor (beta chain) was sequenced during a study of metastatic and nonmetastatic thyroid tumors (dated by TCRdb to about 2020). General notes on the study: Repertoires were compared across peripheral blood and tumor or nodule tissue samples from malignant and benign thyroid patients.

This clone was counted only a few times. Its binding antigen is unknown. With a much larger clone just one base away, this may be a read error. Within the sample, other DNA sequences also encode this same CDR3. No patient had received any treatment before thyroid surgery. Using T-cell receptor beta sequencing, the researchers looked back retrospectively at clinical samples from patients, gathered between the early 2010s and the late 2010s. The full study reports these points: In both blood and tumor samples, TCR beta diversity was reported to be significantly higher in malignant tumors than in benign nodules.

Libraries were made using PCR. Sequencing took place on an Illumina HiSeq 4000. High-throughput sequencing was used to profile the TCR beta-chain CDR3 region of each patient. Per the authors' processing: Drawing on CDR3 differences between clinicopathological groups, the researchers built a classifier meant to tell apart patients with distant-metastatic papillary thyroid cancer. To measure repertoire diversity the researchers used the Shannon index, while the Morisita-Horn index served to gauge how similar the tumor and blood repertoires were. TCRdb reran the public reads through fastp at Q25 and MiXCR, keeping productive beta chains. The V and J calls reflect TCRdb's pipeline rather than the authors' work. The sample includes around 30,000 clones, with over 15% observed a single time. The ten biggest clones cover approximately 4.8% of the sample. Taken from the germline V gene, the CDR1 and CDR2 loops are SGHDN and FVKESK. From the cysteine through the phenylalanine, the CDR3 covers 13 amino acids. Just CDR3 DNA is preserved here, 39 bases in frame from base 1.

The sequence was collected from a female donor with papillary thyroid cancer or a benign thyroid nodule (not recorded which). Some clones in this sample may be carry-over from other donors' samples. The chain is encoded by TRBV14 joined to TRBJ2-5; no D gene call is confident. Sample: blood. The DNA sequence is as follows: TGTGCCAGTAGCCAAGCTTGGCGCGAGACCCAGTACTTC. It translates to CASSQAWRETQYF. The reference TRBV14 and TRBJ2-5 proteins fill in what lies around the CDR3, so the full variable domain reads EAGVTQFPSHSVIEKGQTVTLRCDPISGHDNLYWYRRVMGKEIKFLLHFVKESKQDESGMPNNRFLAERTGGTYSTLKVQPAELEDSGVYFCASSQAWRETQYFGPGTRLLVL.